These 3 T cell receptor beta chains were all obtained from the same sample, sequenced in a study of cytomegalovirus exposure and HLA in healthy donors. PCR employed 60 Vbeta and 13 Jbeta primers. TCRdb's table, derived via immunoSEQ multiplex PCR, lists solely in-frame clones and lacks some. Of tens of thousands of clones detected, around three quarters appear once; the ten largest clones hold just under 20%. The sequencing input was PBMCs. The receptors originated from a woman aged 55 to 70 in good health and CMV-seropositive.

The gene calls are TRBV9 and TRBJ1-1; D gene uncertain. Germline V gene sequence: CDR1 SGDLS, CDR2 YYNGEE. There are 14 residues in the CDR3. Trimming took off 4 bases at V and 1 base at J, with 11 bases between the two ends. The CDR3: CASSPRRENTEAFF. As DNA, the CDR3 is TGTGCCAGCAGCCCCCGACGGGAGAACACTGAAGCTTTCTTT.

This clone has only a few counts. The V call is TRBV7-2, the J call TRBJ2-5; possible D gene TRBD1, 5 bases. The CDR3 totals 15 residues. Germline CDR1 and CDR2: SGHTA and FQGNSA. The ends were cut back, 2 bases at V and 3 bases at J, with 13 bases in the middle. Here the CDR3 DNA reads TGTGCCAGCAGCTTATTCGGTGGCAGGGAAGAGACCCAGTACTTC. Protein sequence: CASSLFGGREETQYF.

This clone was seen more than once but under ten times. CDR3 nucleotides: TGTGCCAGCAGCCCCGGACAGGGGAGAGCGGCTTTCTTT. This codes for CASSPGQGRAAFF. The chain couples TRBV9 to TRBJ1-1, with TRBD1 identical over 9 bases. Unmatched junction bases numbered 9, after V lost 4 bases and J lost 11 bases. The CDR3 is made up of 13 amino acids. The V gene's germline CDR1 is SGDLS and CDR2 YYNGEE. Full variable domain (outside the CDR3, taken from reference TRBV9 and TRBJ1-1): DSGVTQTPKHLITATGQRVTLRCSPRSGDLSVYWYQQSLDQGLQFLIQYYNGEERAKGNILERFSAQQFPDLHSELNLSSLELGDSALYFCASSPGQGRAAFFGQGTRLTVV.